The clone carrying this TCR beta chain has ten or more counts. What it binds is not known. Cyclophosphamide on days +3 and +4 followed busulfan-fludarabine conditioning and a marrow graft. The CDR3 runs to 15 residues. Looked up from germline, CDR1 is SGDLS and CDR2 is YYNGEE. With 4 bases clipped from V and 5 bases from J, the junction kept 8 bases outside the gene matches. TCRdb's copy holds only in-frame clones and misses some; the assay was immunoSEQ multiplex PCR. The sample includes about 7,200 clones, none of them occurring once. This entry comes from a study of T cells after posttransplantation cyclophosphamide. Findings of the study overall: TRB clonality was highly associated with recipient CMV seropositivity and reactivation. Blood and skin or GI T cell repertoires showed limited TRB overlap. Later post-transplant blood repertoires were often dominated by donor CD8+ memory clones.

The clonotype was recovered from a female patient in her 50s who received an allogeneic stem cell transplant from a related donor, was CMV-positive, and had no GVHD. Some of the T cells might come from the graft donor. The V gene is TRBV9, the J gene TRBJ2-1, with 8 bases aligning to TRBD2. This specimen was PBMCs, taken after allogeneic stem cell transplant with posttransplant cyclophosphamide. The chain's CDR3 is CASSPSGLGNNEQFF. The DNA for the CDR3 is TGTGCCAGCAGCCCCTCGGGACTAGGAAACAATGAGCAGTTCTTC.